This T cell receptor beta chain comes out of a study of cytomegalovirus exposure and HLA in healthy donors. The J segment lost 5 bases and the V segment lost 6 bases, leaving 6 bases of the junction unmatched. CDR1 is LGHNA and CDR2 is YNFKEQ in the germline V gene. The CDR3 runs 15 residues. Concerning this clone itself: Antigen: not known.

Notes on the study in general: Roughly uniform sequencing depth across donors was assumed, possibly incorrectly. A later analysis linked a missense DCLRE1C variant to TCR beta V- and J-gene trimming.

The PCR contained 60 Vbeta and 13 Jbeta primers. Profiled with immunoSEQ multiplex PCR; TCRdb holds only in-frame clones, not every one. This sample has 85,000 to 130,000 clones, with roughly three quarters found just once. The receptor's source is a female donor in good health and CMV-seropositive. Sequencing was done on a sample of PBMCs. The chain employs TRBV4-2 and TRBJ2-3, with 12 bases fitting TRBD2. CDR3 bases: TGTGCCAGCAGGCGGACTAGCGGGGATCAAGATACGCAGTATTTT. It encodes CASRRTSGDQDTQYF.